The 21 T cell receptor beta chains in this list originate from one sample, sequenced in a study of patients and donors after allogeneic stem cell transplantation. TCRdb reprocessed the RT-PCR reads with MiXCR, giving one entry per CDR3 protein. The sample has 9,500 to 15,000 distinct CDR3 sequences; approximately 25% are singletons. Specimen: blood, either unsorted or a sorted T cell fraction (not recorded which). The receptors derive from a human donor who was either an allogeneic HSCT recipient or a stem cell or donor lymphocyte infusion donor (not recorded which). It is not recorded whose cells these are; they may come from a transplant donor.

This chain uses TRBV19 with TRBJ2-5, with TRBD2 as a possible D gene (7 bases). The CDR3 runs 15 residues. Trimming shortened V by 7 bases and J by 5 bases, and 20 bases separated the two germline ends. The germline V gene has CDR1 LNHDA and CDR2 SQIVND (reference sequence). CDR3 sequence: CASNRGGTRGETQYF. The CDR3 DNA sequence: TGTGCCAGTAATCGCGGGGGCACTCGGGGGGAGACCCAGTACTTC.

The V gene is TRBV7-8, the J gene TRBJ1-5; TRBD1 matches 8 bases. This CDR3 comprises 14 residues. The V segment lost 4 bases and the J segment 2 bases; nucleotides outside the gene matches: 1. Per the germline V gene, CDR1 is SGHVS and CDR2 is FQNEAQ. CDR3 DNA: TGTGCCAGCAGCTCGACAGGGGGCAATCAGCCCCAGCATTTT. This gives the protein CASSSTGGNQPQHF.

This clonotype was found many times. V is TRBV2 and J is TRBJ2-4, with D unresolved. Germline V gene sequence: CDR1 SNHLY, CDR2 FYNNEI. The CDR3 runs 13 residues. V was pared by 3 bases and J by 5 bases, with 8 bases between. CDR3 loop: CASSEKRENIQYF. The CDR3 DNA is TGTGCCAGCAGTGAGAAGAGAGAAAACATTCAGTACTTC.

The V call is TRBV29-1, the J call TRBJ1-2; possible D gene TRBD1, 6 bases. Germline-derived CDR1 and CDR2 are SQVTM and ANQGSEA. The CDR3 covers 10 residues. Trimming shortened V by 6 bases and J by 8 bases, and 10 bases separated the two germline ends. CDR3 protein: CSVGQNGYTF. The CDR3 DNA sequence: TGCAGCGTCGGACAGAACGGCTACACCTTC.

This clonotype was counted only a few times. The CDR3 DNA reads as TGCGCCAGCAGCTTGTGGGGCCCGAGGAGGGGTGACACTGAAGCTTTCTTT. This sequence encodes CASSLWGPRRGDTEAFF. The chain carries TRBV5-1 and TRBJ1-1; a possible D gene is TRBD1 (5 bases). Per the germline V gene, CDR1 is SGHRS and CDR2 is YFSETQ. CDR3 length: 17 residues. Trimming shortened V by 1 base and J by 3 bases, and 19 bases separated the two germline ends.

This clonotype was counted at least ten times. The J gene is TRBJ1-3, the V gene TRBV9; no clear D. Deletions cut 0 bases from V and 0 bases from J, with 7 bases between. This CDR3 has 15 amino acids. The germline CDR1 and CDR2 sequences are SGDLS and YYNGEE. DNA of the CDR3: TGTGCCAGCAGCGTAGGACCGAGCTCTGGAAACACCATATATTTT. Residues: CASSVGPSSGNTIYF.

This chain links TRBV4-2 with TRBJ1-4; 7 bases align to TRBD1. CDR3 length: 17 residues. CDR1 is LGHNA, CDR2 YNFKEQ, per germline. With 0 bases clipped from V and 3 bases from J, the junction kept 7 bases outside the gene matches. CDR3 sequence (DNA): TGTGCCAGCAGCCAAGATTTAGGGGGCGCATCTAATGAAAAACTGTTTTTT. Its protein is CASSQDLGGASNEKLFF.

This clonotype was observed a few times. The CDR3 DNA reads as TGTGCCAGCAGCCGAGTCTCAGTCCTCATGAACACTGAAGCTTTCTTT. As protein: CASSRVSVLMNTEAFF. This chain uses TRBV28 with TRBJ1-1; D is unresolved. V shed 6 bases and J shed 0 bases, with 17 bases lying between them. Per germline, CDR1 MDHEN and CDR2 SYDVKM. The CDR3 loop spans 16 amino acids.

CDR3 bases: TGCAGTGCTAGGACAGGGGTGACTGAAGCTTTCTTT. Its translation is CSARTGVTEAFF. This chain uses TRBV20-1 with TRBJ1-1; 8 bases map to TRBD1. CDR3 length: 12 amino acids. Losses at the gene ends were 3 bases for V and 5 bases for J; bases not matched to a gene: 2. Germline V gives CDR1 DFQATT, CDR2 SNEGSKA (reference sequence).

This clonotype was counted ten times or more. The chain couples TRBV5-1 to TRBJ1-4; D may be TRBD1 (6 bases). Germline loops: CDR1 SGHRS, CDR2 YFSETQ. The CDR3 totals 12 residues. V lost 4 bases and J 14 bases, leaving 15 bases between the germline ends. The chain's CDR3 is CASSPGTSELFF. The CDR3 region has the DNA TGCGCCAGCAGCCCCGGGACAAGTGAGCTGTTTTTT. Full variable domain (outside the CDR3, taken from reference TRBV5-1 and TRBJ1-4): KAGVTQTPRYLIKTRGQQVTLSCSPISGHRSVSWYQQTPGQGLQFLFEYFSETQRNKGNFPGRFSGRQFSNSRSEMNVSTLELGDSALYLCASSPGTSELFFGSGTQLSVL.

In its sample, this clonotype was seen a few times. V and J are TRBV7-2 and TRBJ1-1, with D maybe TRBD1 (6 bases). CDR3 length: 15 amino acids. The V and J ends lost 2 bases and 5 bases respectively, with 15 bases between them. Germline values: CDR1 SGHTA, CDR2 FQGNSA. The chain's CDR3 is CASSLIPMTGTEAFF. DNA for the CDR3: TGTGCCAGCAGCTTAATCCCCATGACAGGTACTGAAGCTTTCTTT.

V usage is TRBV20-1 and J usage is TRBJ2-1, with 10 positions matching TRBD2. V shed 6 bases, J shed 4 bases, and the junction held 6 bases outside the gene matches. Germline V CDR1 and CDR2: DFQATT, SNEGSKA (reference sequence). The CDR3 is made up of 14 amino acids. The CDR3 nucleotides are TGCAGTGCGAACCGACTAGCGGGTTACAATGAGCAGTTCTTC. This translates into CSANRLAGYNEQFF.

V usage is TRBV5-1 and J usage is TRBJ2-7; TRBD1 aligns across 9 bases. CDR3 length: 16 residues. Germline assignment: CDR1 SGHRS and CDR2 YFSETQ. Trimming removed 4 bases from V and 3 bases from J; junction bases left unmatched: 11. The CDR3 spells CASSLATGGPLYEQYF. CDR3 nucleotide sequence: TGCGCCAGCAGCCTGGCTACAGGGGGCCCCCTCTACGAGCAGTACTTC.

This clonotype was found a few times. V gene TRBV30 combines with J gene TRBJ1-1; possibly TRBD1 for D (5 bases). CDR1 is GTSNPN and CDR2 is SVGIG in the germline V gene (reference sequence). Trimming cost V 0 bases and J 5 bases, with 19 bases left between them. This CDR3 spans 16 amino acids. The CDR3 DNA reads TGTGCCTGGAGTGTACCCCAGGGCCGATGGGGGACTGAAGCTTTCTTT. It codes for CAWSVPQGRWGTEAFF.

This clonotype appeared a few times. The chain joins TRBV12-3 or TRBV12-4 to TRBJ1-4; the D is unclear. The CDR3 covers 12 residues. V was trimmed by 0 bases and J by 8 bases, leaving 4 bases between them. The CDR3 reads CASSLAYEKLFF. CDR3 bases: TGTGCCAGCAGTTTAGCGTACGAAAAACTGTTTTTT.

This sequence joins TRBV3-1 and TRBJ2-3; D remains unclear. This CDR3 is built from 13 residues. Germline CDR1 LGHDT, CDR2 YNNKEL (reference sequence). V lost 4 bases and J lost 6, with 11 bases in between. As DNA, the CDR3 is TGTGCCAGCAGCCCCGGAGCCCGGGATACGCAGTATTTT. Its translation: CASSPGARDTQYF.

In DNA form, the CDR3 reads TGCGCCAGCAGCCCCGGACCCACGGGGGATGAAAAACTGTTTTTT. Protein: CASSPGPTGDEKLFF. The chain combines TRBV5-1 with TRBJ1-4, with a weak D call TRBD1 (5 bases). Germline V CDR1 and CDR2: SGHRS, YFSETQ. This CDR3 comprises 15 residues. V lost 4 bases and J lost 6, with 16 bases in between.

This sequence joins TRBV27 and TRBJ2-7, with 7 bases matching TRBD1. V dropped 6 bases and J dropped 2; count of bases not matched to a gene: 4. Germline lookup yields CDR1 MNHEY and CDR2 SMNVEV (reference sequence). The CDR3 has 13 residues. The CDR3 sequence: CASSYRGPYEQYF. Here the CDR3 DNA reads TGTGCCAGCAGCTACAGGGGTCCCTACGAGCAGTACTTC.

The chain couples TRBV12-3 or TRBV12-4 to TRBJ1-5; D perhaps matches TRBD1 (5 bases). This CDR3 is built from 18 residues. V was clipped by 1 base and J by 3 bases, with 19 bases between them. In DNA, the CDR3 is TGTGCCAGCAGTTTAGGGTTTGGCAGGGAAGGGGACAATCAGCCCCAGCATTTT. This translates into CASSLGFGREGDNQPQHF.

The chain joins TRBV6-2 or TRBV6-3 to TRBJ1-1; no clear D. The CDR3 is made up of 14 amino acids. V was cut by 5 bases and J by 1 base, with 11 bases left in between. Germline V gives CDR1 MNHEY, CDR2 SVGEGT. This chain's CDR3 is CASSDRRGNTEAFF. Here the CDR3 DNA reads TGTGCCAGCAGTGACCGAAGAGGGAACACTGAAGCTTTCTTT.

The chain joins TRBV6-6 to TRBJ1-4; 11 positions agree with TRBD1. V lost 4 bases, J lost 8 bases, and 6 bases stayed unmatched. The CDR3 extends over 15 amino acids. Germline values: CDR1 MNHNY, CDR2 SVGAGI (reference sequence). CDR3 nucleotides: TGTGCCAGCAGTTCCCTGGACAGGGGGCGAGAAAAACTGTTTTTT. This codes for CASSSLDRGREKLFF.